This TCR beta chain was sequenced during a study of T cell responses to AZD1222 COVID-19 vaccine. CDR3 length: 13 residues. V was clipped by 1 base and J by 1 base, with 4 bases between them. CDR1 and CDR2 (germline): KGHSH, LQKENI. Repertoires were generated with immunoSEQ multiplex PCR, while TCRdb's copy carries only in-frame clones and drops some. The data hold about 66,000 clones, with approximately 84% observed a single time. Points on this clone: Antigen specificity is unknown.

Study observations and caveats: In a largely white British group with more females than males, clonal diversity was possibly underestimated.

This TCR was recovered from an adult in good health. This rearrangement joins TRBV18 to TRBJ2-5; no clear D gene. Specimen: peripheral blood, collected on day 0 of AZD1222 vaccination. CDR3 sequence reads: CASSPQGQETQYF. Written as DNA, the CDR3 is TGTGCCAGCTCACCACAGGGCCAAGAGACCCAGTACTTC.